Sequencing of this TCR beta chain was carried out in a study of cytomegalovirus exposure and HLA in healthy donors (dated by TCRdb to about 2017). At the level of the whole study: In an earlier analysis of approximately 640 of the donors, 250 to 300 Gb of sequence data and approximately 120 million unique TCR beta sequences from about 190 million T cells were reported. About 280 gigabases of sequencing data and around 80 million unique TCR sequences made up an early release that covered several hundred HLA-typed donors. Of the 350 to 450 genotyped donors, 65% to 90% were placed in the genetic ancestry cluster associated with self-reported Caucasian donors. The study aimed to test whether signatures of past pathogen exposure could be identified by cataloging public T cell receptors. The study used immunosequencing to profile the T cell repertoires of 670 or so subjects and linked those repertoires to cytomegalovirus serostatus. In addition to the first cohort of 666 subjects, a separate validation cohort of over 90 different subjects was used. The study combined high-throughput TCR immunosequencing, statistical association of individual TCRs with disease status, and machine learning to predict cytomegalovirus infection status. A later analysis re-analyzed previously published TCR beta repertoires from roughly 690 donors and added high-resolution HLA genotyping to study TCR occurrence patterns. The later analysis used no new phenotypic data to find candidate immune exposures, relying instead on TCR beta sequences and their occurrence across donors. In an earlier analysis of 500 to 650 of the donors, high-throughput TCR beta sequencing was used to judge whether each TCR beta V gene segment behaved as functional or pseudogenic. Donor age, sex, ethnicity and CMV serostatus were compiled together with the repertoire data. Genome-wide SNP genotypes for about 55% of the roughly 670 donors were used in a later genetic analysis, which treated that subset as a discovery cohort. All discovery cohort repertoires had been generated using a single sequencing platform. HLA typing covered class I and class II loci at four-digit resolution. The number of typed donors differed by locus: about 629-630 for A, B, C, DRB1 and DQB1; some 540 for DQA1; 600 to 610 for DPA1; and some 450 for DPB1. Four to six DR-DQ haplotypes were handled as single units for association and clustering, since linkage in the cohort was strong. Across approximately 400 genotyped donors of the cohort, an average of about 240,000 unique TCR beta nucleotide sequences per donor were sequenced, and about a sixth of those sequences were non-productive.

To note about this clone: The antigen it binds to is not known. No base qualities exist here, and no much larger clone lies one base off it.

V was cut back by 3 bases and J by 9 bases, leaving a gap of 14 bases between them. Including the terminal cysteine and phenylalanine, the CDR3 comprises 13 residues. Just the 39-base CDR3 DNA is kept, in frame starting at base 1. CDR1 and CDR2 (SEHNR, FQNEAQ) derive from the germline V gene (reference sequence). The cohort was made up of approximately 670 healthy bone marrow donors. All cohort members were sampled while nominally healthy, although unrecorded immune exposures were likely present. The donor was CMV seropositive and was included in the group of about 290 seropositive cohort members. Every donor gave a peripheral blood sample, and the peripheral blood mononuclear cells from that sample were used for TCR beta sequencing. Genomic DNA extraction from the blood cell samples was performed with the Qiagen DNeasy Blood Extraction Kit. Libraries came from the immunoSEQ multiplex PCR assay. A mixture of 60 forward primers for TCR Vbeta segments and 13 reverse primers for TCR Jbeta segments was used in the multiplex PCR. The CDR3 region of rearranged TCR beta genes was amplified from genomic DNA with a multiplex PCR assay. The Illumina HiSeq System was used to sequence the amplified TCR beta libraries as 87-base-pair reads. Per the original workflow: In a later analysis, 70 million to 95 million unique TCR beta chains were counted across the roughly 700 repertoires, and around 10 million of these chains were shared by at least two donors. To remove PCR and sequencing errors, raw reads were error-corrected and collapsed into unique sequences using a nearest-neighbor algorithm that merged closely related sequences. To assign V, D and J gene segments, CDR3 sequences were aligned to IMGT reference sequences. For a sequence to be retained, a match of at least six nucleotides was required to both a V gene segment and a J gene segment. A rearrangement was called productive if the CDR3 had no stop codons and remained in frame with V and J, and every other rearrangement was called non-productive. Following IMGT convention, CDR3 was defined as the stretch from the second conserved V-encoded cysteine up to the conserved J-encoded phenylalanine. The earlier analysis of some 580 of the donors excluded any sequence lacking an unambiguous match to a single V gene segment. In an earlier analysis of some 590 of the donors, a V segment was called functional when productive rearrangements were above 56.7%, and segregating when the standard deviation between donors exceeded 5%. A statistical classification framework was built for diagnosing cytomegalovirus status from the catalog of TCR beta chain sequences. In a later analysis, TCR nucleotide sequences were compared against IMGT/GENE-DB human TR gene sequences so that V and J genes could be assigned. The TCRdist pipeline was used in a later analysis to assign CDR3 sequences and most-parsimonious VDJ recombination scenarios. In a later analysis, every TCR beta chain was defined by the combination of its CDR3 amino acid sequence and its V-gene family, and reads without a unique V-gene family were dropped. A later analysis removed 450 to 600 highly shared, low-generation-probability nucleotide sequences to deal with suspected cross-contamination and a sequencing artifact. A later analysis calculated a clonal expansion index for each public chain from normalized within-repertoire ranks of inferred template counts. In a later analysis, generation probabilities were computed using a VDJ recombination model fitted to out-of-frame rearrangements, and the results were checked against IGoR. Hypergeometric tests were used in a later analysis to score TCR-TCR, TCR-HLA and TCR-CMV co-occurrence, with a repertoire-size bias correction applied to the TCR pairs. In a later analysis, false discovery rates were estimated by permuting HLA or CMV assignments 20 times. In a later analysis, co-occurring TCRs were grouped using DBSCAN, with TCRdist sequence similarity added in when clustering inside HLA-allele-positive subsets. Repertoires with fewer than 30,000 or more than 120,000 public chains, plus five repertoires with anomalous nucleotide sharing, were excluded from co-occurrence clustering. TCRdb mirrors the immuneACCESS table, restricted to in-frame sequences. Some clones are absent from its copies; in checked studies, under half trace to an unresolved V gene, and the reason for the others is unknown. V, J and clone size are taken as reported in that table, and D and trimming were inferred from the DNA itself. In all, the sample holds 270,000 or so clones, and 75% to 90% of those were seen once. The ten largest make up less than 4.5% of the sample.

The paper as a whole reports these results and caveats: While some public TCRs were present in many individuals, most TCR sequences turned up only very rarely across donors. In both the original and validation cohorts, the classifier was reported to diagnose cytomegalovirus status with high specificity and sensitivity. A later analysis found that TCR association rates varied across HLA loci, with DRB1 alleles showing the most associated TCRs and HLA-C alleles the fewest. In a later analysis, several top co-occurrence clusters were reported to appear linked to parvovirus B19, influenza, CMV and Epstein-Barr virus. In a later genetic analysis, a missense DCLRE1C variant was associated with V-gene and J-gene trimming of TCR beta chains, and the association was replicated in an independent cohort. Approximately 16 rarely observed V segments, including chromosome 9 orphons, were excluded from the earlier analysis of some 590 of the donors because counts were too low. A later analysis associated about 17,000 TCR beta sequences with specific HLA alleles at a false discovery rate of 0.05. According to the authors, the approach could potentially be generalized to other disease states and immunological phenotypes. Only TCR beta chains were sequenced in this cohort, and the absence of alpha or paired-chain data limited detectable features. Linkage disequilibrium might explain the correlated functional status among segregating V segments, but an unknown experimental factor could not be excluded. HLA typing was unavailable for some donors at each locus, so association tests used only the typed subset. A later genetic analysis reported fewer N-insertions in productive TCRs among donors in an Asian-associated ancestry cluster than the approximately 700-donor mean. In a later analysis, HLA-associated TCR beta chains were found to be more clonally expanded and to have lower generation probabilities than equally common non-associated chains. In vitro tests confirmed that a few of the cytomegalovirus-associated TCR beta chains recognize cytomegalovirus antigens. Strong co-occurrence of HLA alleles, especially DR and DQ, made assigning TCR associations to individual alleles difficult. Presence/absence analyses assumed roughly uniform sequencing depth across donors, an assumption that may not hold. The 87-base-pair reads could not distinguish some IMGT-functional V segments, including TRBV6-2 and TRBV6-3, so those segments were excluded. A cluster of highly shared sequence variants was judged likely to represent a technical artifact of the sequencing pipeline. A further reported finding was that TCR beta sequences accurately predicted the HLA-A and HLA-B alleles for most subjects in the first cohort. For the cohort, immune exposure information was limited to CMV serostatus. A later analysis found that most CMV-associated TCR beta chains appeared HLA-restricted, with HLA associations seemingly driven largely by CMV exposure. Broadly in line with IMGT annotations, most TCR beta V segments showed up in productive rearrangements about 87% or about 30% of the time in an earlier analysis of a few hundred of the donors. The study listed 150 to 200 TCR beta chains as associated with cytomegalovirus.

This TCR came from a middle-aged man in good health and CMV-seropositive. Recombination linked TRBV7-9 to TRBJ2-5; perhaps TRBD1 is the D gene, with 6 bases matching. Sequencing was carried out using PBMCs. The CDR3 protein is CASSFGHSGAQYF. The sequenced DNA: TGTGCCAGCAGCTTCGGACATTCAGGGGCCCAGTACTTC.